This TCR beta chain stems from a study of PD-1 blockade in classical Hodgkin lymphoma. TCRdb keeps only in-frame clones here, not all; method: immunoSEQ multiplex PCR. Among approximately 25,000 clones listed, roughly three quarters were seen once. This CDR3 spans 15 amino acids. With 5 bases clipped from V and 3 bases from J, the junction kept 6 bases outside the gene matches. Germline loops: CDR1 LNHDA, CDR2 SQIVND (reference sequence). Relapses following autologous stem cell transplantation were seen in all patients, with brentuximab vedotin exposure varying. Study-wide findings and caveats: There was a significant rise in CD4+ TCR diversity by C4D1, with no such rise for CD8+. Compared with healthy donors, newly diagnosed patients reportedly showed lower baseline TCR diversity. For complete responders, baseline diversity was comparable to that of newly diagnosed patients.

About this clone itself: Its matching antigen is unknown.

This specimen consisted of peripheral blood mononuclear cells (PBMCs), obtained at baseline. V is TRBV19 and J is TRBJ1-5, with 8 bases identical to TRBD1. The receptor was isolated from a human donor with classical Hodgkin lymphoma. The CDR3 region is CASSLPTGANQPQHF. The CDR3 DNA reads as TGTGCCAGTAGTCTACCGACAGGGGCCAATCAGCCCCAGCATTTT.